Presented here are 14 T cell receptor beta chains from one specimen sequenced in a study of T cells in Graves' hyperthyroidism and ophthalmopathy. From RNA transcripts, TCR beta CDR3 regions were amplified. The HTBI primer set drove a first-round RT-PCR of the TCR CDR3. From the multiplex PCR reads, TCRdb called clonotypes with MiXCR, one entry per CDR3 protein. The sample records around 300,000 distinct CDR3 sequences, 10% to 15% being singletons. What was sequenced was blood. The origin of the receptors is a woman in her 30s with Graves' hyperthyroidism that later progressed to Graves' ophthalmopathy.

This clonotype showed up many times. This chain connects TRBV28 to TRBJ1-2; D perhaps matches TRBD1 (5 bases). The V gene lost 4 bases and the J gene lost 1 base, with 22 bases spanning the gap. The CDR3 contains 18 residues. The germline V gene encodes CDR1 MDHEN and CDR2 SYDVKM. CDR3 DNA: TGTGCCAGCAGTTCCTCGGTGGCTGAGGGGTTATTTAACTATGGCTACACCTTC. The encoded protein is CASSSSVAEGLFNYGYTF.

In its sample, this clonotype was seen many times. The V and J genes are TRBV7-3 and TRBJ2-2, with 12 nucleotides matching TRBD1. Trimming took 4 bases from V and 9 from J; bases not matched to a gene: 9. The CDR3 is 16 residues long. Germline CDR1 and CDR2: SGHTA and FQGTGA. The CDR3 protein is CASSSLAGTGGRELFF. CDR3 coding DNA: TGTGCCAGCAGCTCCCTCGCCGGGACAGGGGGCCGGGAGCTGTTTTTT.

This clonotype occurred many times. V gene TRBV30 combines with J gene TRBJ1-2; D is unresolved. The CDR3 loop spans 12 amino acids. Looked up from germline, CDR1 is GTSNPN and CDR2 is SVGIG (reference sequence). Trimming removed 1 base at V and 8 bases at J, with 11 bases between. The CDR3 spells CAWSGRLGGYTF. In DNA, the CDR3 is TGTGCCTGGAGTGGGAGGCTTGGGGGCTACACCTTC.

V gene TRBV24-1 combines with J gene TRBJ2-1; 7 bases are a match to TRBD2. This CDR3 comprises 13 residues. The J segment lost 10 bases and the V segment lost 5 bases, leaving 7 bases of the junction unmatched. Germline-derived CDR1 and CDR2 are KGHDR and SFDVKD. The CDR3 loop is CATSARLGGEQFF. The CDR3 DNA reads TGTGCCACCAGTGCCCGTCTGGGGGGGGAGCAGTTCTTC.

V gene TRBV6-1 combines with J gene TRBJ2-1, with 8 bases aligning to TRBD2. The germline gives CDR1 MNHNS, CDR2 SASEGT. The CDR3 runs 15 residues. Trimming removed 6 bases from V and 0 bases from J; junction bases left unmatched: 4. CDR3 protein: CASRLAGSSYNEQFF. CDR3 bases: TGTGCCAGCAGGCTAGCGGGCTCCTCCTACAATGAGCAGTTCTTC.

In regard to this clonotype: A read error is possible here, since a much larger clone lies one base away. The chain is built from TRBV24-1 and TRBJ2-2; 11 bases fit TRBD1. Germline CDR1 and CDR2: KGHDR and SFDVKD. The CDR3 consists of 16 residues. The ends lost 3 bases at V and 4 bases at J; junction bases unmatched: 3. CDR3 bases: TGTGCCACCAGTGATCCCGGGACAGGGGGCACCGGGGAGCTGTTTTTT. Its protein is CATSDPGTGGTGELFF.

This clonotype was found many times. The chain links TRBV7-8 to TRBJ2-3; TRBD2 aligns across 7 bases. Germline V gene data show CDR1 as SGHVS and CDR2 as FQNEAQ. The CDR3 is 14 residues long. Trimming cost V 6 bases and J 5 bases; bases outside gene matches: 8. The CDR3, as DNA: TGTGCCAGCAGGGGGACTGGACTAGGAGATACGCAGTATTTT. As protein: CASRGTGLGDTQYF.

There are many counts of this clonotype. The CDR3 DNA sequence: TGTGCCAGCAGTTCTCCGGGACAGGGAGGCTACGAGCAGTACTTC. Amino acids: CASSSPGQGGYEQYF. This sequence joins TRBV6-1 and TRBJ2-7; 9 bases map to TRBD1. Trimming took 5 bases from V and 3 from J; bases not matched to a gene: 8. CDR1 is MNHNS and CDR2 is SASEGT in the germline V gene. This CDR3 is built from 15 residues.

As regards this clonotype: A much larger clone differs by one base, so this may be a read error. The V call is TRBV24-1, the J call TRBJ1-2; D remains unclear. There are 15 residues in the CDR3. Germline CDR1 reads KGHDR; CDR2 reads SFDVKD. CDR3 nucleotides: TGTGCCACCAGAGATTCTACCTGGTCGGGGTATGGCTACACCTTC. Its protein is CATRDSTWSGYGYTF.

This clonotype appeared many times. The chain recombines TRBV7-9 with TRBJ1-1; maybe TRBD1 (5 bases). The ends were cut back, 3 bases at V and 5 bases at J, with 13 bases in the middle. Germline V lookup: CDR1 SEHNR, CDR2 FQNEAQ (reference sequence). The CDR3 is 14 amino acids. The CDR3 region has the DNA TGTGCCAGCAGCTTGATGGAATCAGGGACTGAAGCTTTCTTT. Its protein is CASSLMESGTEAFF.

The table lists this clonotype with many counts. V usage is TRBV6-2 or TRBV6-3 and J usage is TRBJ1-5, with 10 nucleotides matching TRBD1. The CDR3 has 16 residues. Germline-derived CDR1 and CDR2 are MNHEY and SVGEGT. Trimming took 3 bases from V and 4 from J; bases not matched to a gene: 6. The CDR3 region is CASSYDRGLTNQPQHF. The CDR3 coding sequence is TGTGCCAGCAGTTATGACAGGGGGCTAACTAATCAGCCCCAGCATTTT.

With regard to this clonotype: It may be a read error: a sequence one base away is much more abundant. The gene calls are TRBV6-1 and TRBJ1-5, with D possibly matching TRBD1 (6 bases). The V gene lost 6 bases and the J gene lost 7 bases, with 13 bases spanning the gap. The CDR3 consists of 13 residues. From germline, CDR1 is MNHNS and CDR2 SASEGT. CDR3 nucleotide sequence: TGTGCCAGCAGGGGCGGGGGCGGGCAGCCCCAGCATTTT. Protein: CASRGGGGQPQHF.

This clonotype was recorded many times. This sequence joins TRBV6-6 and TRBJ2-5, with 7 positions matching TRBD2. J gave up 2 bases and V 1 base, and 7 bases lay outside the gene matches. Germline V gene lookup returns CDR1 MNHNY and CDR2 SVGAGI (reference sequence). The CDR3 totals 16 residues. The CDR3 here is CASSYFVGGQQETQYF. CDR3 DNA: TGTGCCAGCAGTTACTTCGTGGGAGGGCAGCAAGAGACCCAGTACTTC.

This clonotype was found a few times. CDR3: CASSLSGREETQYF. In DNA, the CDR3 is TGTGCCAGCAGTCTTAGCGGGAGAGAGGAGACCCAGTACTTC. The V call is TRBV7-6, the J call TRBJ2-5; 9 bases agree with TRBD2. Looked up from germline, CDR1 is SGHVS and CDR2 is FNYEAQ. V lost 6 bases, J lost 5 bases, and 7 bases stayed unmatched. The CDR3 contains 14 residues.